Following are 28 T cell receptor beta chains from one sample sequenced in a study of CD8 T cells in ankylosing spondylitis. TCRdb used MiXCR to reprocess the 5' RACE reads, holding one entry per CDR3 protein. This sample has tens of thousands of distinct CDR3 sequences, with less than 4% found just once. The sample taken for sequencing was blood, either unsorted or a sorted T cell fraction (not recorded which). All receptors derive from a male donor with ankylosing spondylitis or in good health (not recorded which).

This clonotype has ten or more counts. DNA of the CDR3: TGTGCCAGCAGCGTAGAGCCTGATCACTATGGCTACACCTTC. Its translation is CASSVEPDHYGYTF. The genes are TRBV9 and TRBJ1-2; D is unresolved. V lost 0 bases, J lost 3 bases, and 9 bases lay in between. The germline CDR1 and CDR2 sequences are SGDLS and YYNGEE. The CDR3 length is 14 residues.

This clonotype has a count of ten or more. This chain links TRBV9 with TRBJ1-4; tentatively, D is TRBD1 (5 bases). Trimming stripped 4 bases from V and 7 bases from J, with 17 bases between. This CDR3 is 15 amino acids long. Germline-derived CDR1 and CDR2 are SGDLS and YYNGEE. The CDR3 DNA reads as TGTGCCAGCAGCCTCACGGAGGGGAAGGGTGAAAAACTGTTTTTT. This codes for CASSLTEGKGEKLFF.

This clonotype was counted many times. This chain joins TRBV9 and TRBJ2-1; 9 bases agree with TRBD2. CDR3 length: 15 amino acids. CDR1 and CDR2 (germline): SGDLS, YYNGEE. V lost 4 bases to trimming and J lost 6 bases; unmatched junction nucleotides: 8. In nucleotides, the CDR3 is TGTGCCAGCAGCCCCCGTAGCGGGAGAGGCAATGAGCAGTTCTTC. It specifies CASSPRSGRGNEQFF. Variable domain in full (rest from reference TRBV9 and TRBJ2-1): DSGVTQTPKHLITATGQRVTLRCSPRSGDLSVYWYQQSLDQGLQFLIQYYNGEERAKGNILERFSAQQFPDLHSELNLSSLELGDSALYFCASSPRSGRGNEQFFGPGTRLTVL.

The rearrangement joins TRBV9 to TRBJ2-5; TRBD2 is a possible D gene (6 bases). CDR1 is SGDLS, CDR2 YYNGEE, per germline. The CDR3 contains 15 residues. With 0 bases removed from V and 2 bases from J, the gap between germline ends came to 11 bases. CDR3: CASSVGLGGQETQYF. In DNA, the CDR3 is TGTGCCAGCAGCGTAGGATTGGGGGGACAAGAGACCCAGTACTTC.

This clonotype was found many times. The chain carries TRBV9 and TRBJ2-1, with D unclear. V lost 0 bases, J lost 8 bases, and 12 bases lay in between. From germline, CDR1 is SGDLS and CDR2 YYNGEE. The CDR3 contains 14 residues. CDR3 DNA: TGTGCCAGCAGCGTAGCGGCGCTCGCCCATGAGCAGTTCTTC. This encodes CASSVAALAHEQFF. Complete variable domain (other parts from reference TRBV9 and TRBJ2-1): DSGVTQTPKHLITATGQRVTLRCSPRSGDLSVYWYQQSLDQGLQFLIQYYNGEERAKGNILERFSAQQFPDLHSELNLSSLELGDSALYFCASSVAALAHEQFFGPGTRLTVL.

This clonotype was observed at least ten times. The J gene is TRBJ2-7, the V gene TRBV4-1; tentative D call: TRBD1 (6 bases). From germline, CDR1 is MGHRA and CDR2 YSYEKL. The length of the CDR3 is 19 residues. The V gene lost 2 bases and the J gene lost 0 bases, with 23 bases spanning the gap. CDR3 region: CASSQRSRTASWSSYEQYV. The CDR3 coding sequence is TGCGCCAGCAGCCAACGGAGTCGGACAGCTTCATGGTCCTCCTACGAGCAGTACGTC.

This clonotype has at least ten counts. This CDR3 is CASSVAPGEGYGYTF. The CDR3 DNA is TGTGCCAGCAGCGTAGCTCCGGGCGAAGGCTATGGCTACACCTTC. V gene TRBV9 combines with J gene TRBJ1-2, with unresolved D. Germline CDR1 reads SGDLS; CDR2 reads YYNGEE. V lost 0 bases and J 4 bases, leaving 13 bases between the germline ends. The CDR3 covers 15 residues.

This clonotype occurred many times. The chain is built from TRBV9 and TRBJ2-3, with a possible D match to TRBD1 (6 bases). From germline, CDR1 is SGDLS and CDR2 YYNGEE. The CDR3 totals 15 residues. Between the trimmed V and J ends, which lost 4 bases and 2 bases, there was a span of 14 bases. The CDR3 is CASSTRQVPTDTQYF. In nucleotides, the CDR3 is TGTGCCAGCAGCACCCGACAGGTTCCCACAGATACGCAGTATTTT.

This clonotype appeared many times. The genes are TRBV9 and TRBJ1-3; 7 nucleotides align to TRBD1. Trimming took 3 bases from V and 8 from J; bases not matched to a gene: 5. This CDR3 is 13 amino acids long. Germline lookup yields CDR1 SGDLS and CDR2 YYNGEE. CDR3 in amino acids: CASSGQGVDTIYF. Here the CDR3 DNA reads TGTGCCAGCAGCGGGCAGGGGGTGGACACCATATATTTT.

This clonotype was seen a handful of times. J is TRBJ2-6 and V is TRBV9; 14 bases align to TRBD2. The trim removed 6 bases at V and 1 base at J, leaving 9 bases unmatched. CDR1 is SGDLS and CDR2 is YYNGEE in the germline V gene. The CDR3 extends over 19 amino acids. CDR3 region: CASNAPGLAGASGANVLTF. The CDR3, as DNA: TGTGCCAGCAACGCTCCGGGACTAGCGGGGGCTTCTGGGGCCAACGTCCTGACTTTC.

In its sample, this clonotype was seen many times. The chain combines TRBV9 with TRBJ2-1, with 10 nucleotides matching TRBD2. The CDR3 is made up of 15 amino acids. Germline trimming cut 4 bases from V and 6 bases from J; bases unmatched to any gene: 7. The germline V gene has CDR1 SGDLS and CDR2 YYNGEE. CDR3 coding DNA: TGTGCCAGCAGCTCCCTAGCGGGAGCCCCCAATGAGCAGTTCTTC. This encodes CASSSLAGAPNEQFF.

Many counts were recorded for this clonotype. This chain uses TRBV9 with TRBJ2-2; unclear D gene. Germline CDR1 SGDLS, CDR2 YYNGEE. Trimming left V 2 bases short and J 4 bases short, with 9 bases between. The CDR3 covers 14 residues. In DNA, the CDR3 is TGTGCCAGCAGCGTTAAAACCATCACCGGGGAGCTGTTTTTT. This encodes CASSVKTITGELFF.

The sample holds many counts of this clonotype. The chain recombines TRBV9 with TRBJ1-2; TRBD1 matches 8 bases. The germline CDR1 and CDR2 sequences are SGDLS and YYNGEE. The CDR3 is 15 residues long. The V segment lost 3 bases and the J segment 0 bases; nucleotides outside the gene matches: 4. CDR3 loop: CASSEGQGANYGYTF. CDR3 nucleotides: TGTGCCAGCAGCGAAGGACAGGGAGCTAACTATGGCTACACCTTC.

Ten or more counts support this clonotype. The chain carries TRBV9 and TRBJ2-2, with 7 bases fitting TRBD1. This CDR3 is built from 14 residues. V shed 7 bases, J shed 7 bases, and the junction held 10 bases outside the gene matches. Per the germline V gene, CDR1 is SGDLS and CDR2 is YYNGEE. CDR3 nucleotides: TGTGCCAGCGGAACCAGGGGGTACGGCGGGGAGCTGTTTTTT. Its translation is CASGTRGYGGELFF.

This clonotype is termed medium-sized. The chain joins TRBV23-1 to TRBJ2-5; D is unresolved. TRBV23-1 qualifies as an ORF whose function is uncertain. The V end lost 10 bases, the J end lost 2 bases, and 17 bases lay between the germline ends. The CDR3 totals 14 residues. The CDR3 DNA follows: TGCGCCACCATCGGCCAACGGAAGCAAGAGACCCAGTACTTC. It codes for CATIGQRKQETQYF.

This clonotype was seen many times. The chain carries TRBV30 and TRBJ2-7; the D is unclear. In germline, CDR1 is GTSNPN, CDR2 SVGIG (reference sequence). This CDR3 is built from 12 residues. V lost 0 bases to trimming and J lost 6 bases, with 9 bases between them. The CDR3 is CAWSVVVPEQYV. CDR3 DNA sequence: TGTGCCTGGAGTGTAGTAGTCCCCGAGCAGTACGTC.

This clonotype was detected ten times or more. The gene calls are TRBV9 and TRBJ2-2; D remains unclear. Per germline, CDR1 SGDLS and CDR2 YYNGEE. Trimming cost V 0 bases and J 6 bases, with 9 bases left between them. The CDR3 covers 14 residues. The CDR3 spells CASSVGPRAGELFF. The DNA of the CDR3 is TGTGCCAGCAGCGTAGGCCCCCGGGCCGGGGAGCTGTTTTTT.

This clonotype was observed many times. This rearrangement joins TRBV9 to TRBJ2-2; D may match TRBD1 or TRBD2 (6 bases each). This CDR3 contains 14 residues. V lost 2 bases to trimming and J lost 5 bases, with 10 bases between them. From germline, CDR1 is SGDLS and CDR2 YYNGEE. The CDR3 bases are TGTGCCAGCAGCGTCGGGGGCCAAACCGGGGAGCTGTTTTTT. Protein: CASSVGGQTGELFF.

V and J are TRBV9 and TRBJ2-1; no definite D call. V was clipped by 2 bases and J by 6 bases, with 12 bases between them. The CDR3 contains 14 residues. CDR1 is SGDLS, CDR2 YYNGEE, per germline. The CDR3 sequence is CASSVGNRFNEQFF. As DNA, the CDR3 is TGTGCCAGCAGCGTGGGGAACCGATTCAATGAGCAGTTCTTC.

This clonotype occurred many times. This sequence joins TRBV9 and TRBJ2-1; D is unclear. Germline V gives CDR1 SGDLS, CDR2 YYNGEE. V was cut by 0 bases and J by 2 bases, with 6 bases left in between. The CDR3 is 14 amino acids. The chain's CDR3 is CASSVEWTYNEQFF. The CDR3 DNA follows: TGTGCCAGCAGCGTAGAGTGGACCTACAATGAGCAGTTCTTC.

This clonotype occurred many times. The rearrangement links TRBV9 to TRBJ2-4, with D perhaps assigned TRBD1 or TRBD2 (6 bases each). V shed 0 bases and J shed 0 bases, with 13 bases lying between them. The CDR3 runs 17 residues. Germline CDR1 reads SGDLS; CDR2 reads YYNGEE. The CDR3 DNA sequence: TGTGCCAGCAGCGTAGATGAGGGGGGTCTAGCCAAAAACATTCAGTACTTC. It translates to CASSVDEGGLAKNIQYF. Variable domain in full (rest from reference TRBV9 and TRBJ2-4): DSGVTQTPKHLITATGQRVTLRCSPRSGDLSVYWYQQSLDQGLQFLIQYYNGEERAKGNILERFSAQQFPDLHSELNLSSLELGDSALYFCASSVDEGGLAKNIQYFGAGTRLSVL.

In this sample, this clonotype turned up many times. The CDR3 DNA follows: TGTGCCAGCAGCAAACAGGGGTTCAACTATGGCTACACCTTC. Translating gives CASSKQGFNYGYTF. The chain is built from TRBV9 and TRBJ1-2; 7 nucleotides line up with TRBD1. The CDR3 sequence is 14 residues long. Looked up from germline, CDR1 is SGDLS and CDR2 is YYNGEE. Trimming took 4 bases from V and 2 from J; bases not matched to a gene: 5.

The sample holds many counts of this clonotype. The gene calls are TRBV9 and TRBJ2-1; the match to TRBD2 covers 11 bases. V gave up 4 bases and J gave up 4 bases; unmatched junction bases: 7. This CDR3 region has 16 residues. Germline V gene lookup returns CDR1 SGDLS and CDR2 YYNGEE. The CDR3 protein is CASSPRTSGGYNEQFF. The CDR3, as DNA: TGTGCCAGCAGCCCCCGAACTAGCGGGGGTTACAATGAGCAGTTCTTC. Combining the CDR3 with reference TRBV9 and TRBJ2-1 gives the whole variable domain DSGVTQTPKHLITATGQRVTLRCSPRSGDLSVYWYQQSLDQGLQFLIQYYNGEERAKGNILERFSAQQFPDLHSELNLSSLELGDSALYFCASSPRTSGGYNEQFFGPGTRLTVL.

This clonotype came up many times. The V and J genes are TRBV9 and TRBJ2-5; D is ambiguous. V dropped 4 bases and J dropped 1 base, with 11 bases sitting between them. The CDR3 consists of 14 residues. Germline V gene sequence: CDR1 SGDLS, CDR2 YYNGEE. CDR3 protein: CASSPRTGQETQYF. CDR3 nucleotide sequence: TGTGCCAGCAGCCCACGTACGGGCCAAGAGACCCAGTACTTC.

This clonotype was counted many times. V is TRBV9 and J is TRBJ2-1, with 9 nucleotides matching TRBD2. This CDR3 comprises 15 residues. CDR1 SGDLS and CDR2 YYNGEE come from the germline V gene. The junction had 10 bases not matched to a gene; V was cut back by 5 bases and J by 7 bases. The chain's CDR3 is CASRRLSGRSNEQFF. Here the CDR3 DNA reads TGTGCCAGCAGGCGCCTTAGCGGGAGATCTAATGAGCAGTTCTTC. The full variable domain, in which reference TRBV9 and TRBJ2-1 provide the parts outside the CDR3, is DSGVTQTPKHLITATGQRVTLRCSPRSGDLSVYWYQQSLDQGLQFLIQYYNGEERAKGNILERFSAQQFPDLHSELNLSSLELGDSALYFCASRRLSGRSNEQFFGPGTRLTVL.

This clonotype appeared many times. The chain couples TRBV9 to TRBJ2-3; D might be TRBD2 (6 bases). CDR3 length: 15 residues. Per the germline V gene, CDR1 is SGDLS and CDR2 is YYNGEE. Trimming took off 4 bases at V and 3 bases at J, with 15 bases between the two ends. This CDR3 is CASSPPREKTDTQYF. DNA of the CDR3: TGTGCCAGCAGCCCCCCCCGGGAGAAGACAGATACGCAGTATTTT.

This clonotype was detected many times. The gene calls are TRBV6-5 and TRBJ2-1; D possibly corresponds to TRBD1 (6 bases). From germline, CDR1 is MNHEY and CDR2 SVGAGI. The V end lost 2 bases, the J end lost 2 bases, and 19 bases lay between the germline ends. The CDR3 has 18 residues. The DNA of the CDR3 is TGTGCCAGCAGTTACGGGCGTCACAGGGCTTCCACCTACAATGAGCAGTTCTTC. Residues: CASSYGRHRASTYNEQFF.

Many counts were recorded for this clonotype. The chain employs TRBV9 and TRBJ2-2; D is unclear. V was shortened by 3 bases and J by 4 bases, with 13 bases between the two germline ends. The CDR3 totals 15 residues. Germline CDR1 SGDLS, CDR2 YYNGEE. The CDR3 DNA follows: TGTGCCAGCAGCGCAGCAGACTTGCCCACCGGGGAGCTGTTTTTT. Translating it yields CASSAADLPTGELFF.